The 27 T cell receptor beta chains below all came from one sample that was sequenced in a study of response to subunit inactivated influenza vaccine. TCRdb ran MiXCR on the RT-PCR reads and lists one entry per CDR3 protein. The table records 800,000 or so distinct CDR3 sequences, about 20% of them present only once. Here the sequenced sample was PBMCs from blood, taken roughly 5 days after vaccination. The receptors stem from a man aged 50 to 59 who received an inactivated influenza vaccine.

The V and J genes are TRBV7-2 and TRBJ2-3; TRBD1 matches at 9 bases. Germline-derived CDR1 and CDR2 are SGHTA and FQGNSA. The CDR3 has 16 residues. The V and J ends lost 3 bases and 6 bases, in that order; junction bases with no gene match: 10. The CDR3 region is CASSLQPGQGTDTQYF. The CDR3 nucleotides are TGTGCCAGCAGCTTGCAACCGGGACAGGGAACCGATACGCAGTATTTT.

This clonotype occurred a few times. The chain combines TRBV10-2 with TRBJ2-5; D possibly corresponds to TRBD2 (6 bases). Germline V lookup: CDR1 WSHSY, CDR2 SAAADI. The V and J ends lost 1 base and 4 bases respectively, with 7 bases between them. The CDR3 extends over 13 amino acids. The CDR3 reads CASSEWGGETQYF. The CDR3 DNA sequence: TGCGCCAGCAGTGAGTGGGGAGGAGAGACCCAGTACTTC.

This chain connects TRBV4-2 to TRBJ2-7; D remains unclear. CDR3 length: 12 residues. Trimming stripped 1 base from V and 5 bases from J, with 6 bases between. Germline V gene sequence: CDR1 LGHNA, CDR2 YNFKEQ. For the CDR3, the DNA is TGTGCCAGCAGCCAAGTTTTCGACGAGCAGTACTTC. Its translation is CASSQVFDEQYF.

This chain uses TRBV15 with TRBJ1-5, with 10 bases matching TRBD1. J gave up 5 bases and V 5 bases, and 6 bases lay outside the gene matches. Germline V gene data show CDR1 as LNHNV and CDR2 as YYDKDF (reference sequence). There are 15 residues in the CDR3. CDR3 amino acids: CATSGDRGLYQPQHF. DNA of the CDR3: TGTGCCACCAGCGGTGACAGGGGGCTCTATCAGCCCCAGCATTTT.

The sample holds many counts of this clonotype. V usage is TRBV10-3 and J usage is TRBJ2-3, with D unresolved. Germline V gene data show CDR1 as ENHRY and CDR2 as SYGVKD. This CDR3 has 14 residues. V lost 5 bases to trimming and J lost 6 bases, with 15 bases between them. CDR3 nucleotide sequence: TGTGCCATCAGTCTCCGGGCCTCGGCGGATACGCAGTATTTT. Its translation is CAISLRASADTQYF.

This clonotype was detected only a few times. The V and J genes are TRBV28 and TRBJ1-2; TRBD1 is a possible D gene (6 bases). The V end lost 4 bases, the J end lost 4 bases, and 13 bases lay between the germline ends. CDR1 MDHEN and CDR2 SYDVKM come from the germline V gene. The CDR3 is made up of 14 amino acids. In DNA, the CDR3 is TGTGCCAGCAGTTGGGGGGGACACCCCTATGGCTACACCTTC. Amino acid sequence: CASSWGGHPYGYTF.

This chain joins TRBV7-2 and TRBJ2-1, with D perhaps TRBD2 (5 bases). The CDR3 has 15 residues. V dropped 4 bases and J dropped 1 base, with 11 bases sitting between them. Germline CDR1 and CDR2: SGHTA and FQGNSA. The CDR3 loop is CASSSWTVSYNEQFF. Written as DNA, the CDR3 is TGTGCCAGCAGCTCCTGGACTGTTTCCTACAATGAGCAGTTCTTC.

A few counts support this clonotype. This chain uses TRBV20-1 with TRBJ1-2, with 7 bases that match TRBD1. This CDR3 spans 14 amino acids. CDR1 and CDR2 (germline): DFQATT, SNEGSKA (reference sequence). Trimming removed 6 bases from V and 3 bases from J; junction bases left unmatched: 10. The CDR3 coding sequence is TGCAGTGCCCGGAGACAGGGAATAGACTATGGCTACACCTTC. Residues: CSARRQGIDYGYTF.

The sample holds a few counts of this clonotype. Mismatch with germline at one junction end may stem from a read error. The chain employs TRBV12-3 or TRBV12-4 and TRBJ2-5, with D unresolved. This CDR3 has 12 residues. The CDR3 reads CASSFPGEAQYF. CDR3 nucleotide sequence: TGTGCCAGCAGTTTCCCCGGAGAGGCCCAGTACTTC.

V usage is TRBV4-1 and J usage is TRBJ2-1; the D gene is possibly TRBD1 (5 bases). This CDR3 is built from 14 residues. Germline V CDR1 and CDR2: MGHRA, YSYEKL. Trimming took 0 bases from V and 6 from J, leaving 9 bases between them. Written as DNA, the CDR3 is TGCGCCAGCAGCCAAGATTTGGGGCCCAATGAGCAGTTCTTC. It encodes CASSQDLGPNEQFF.

This clonotype was seen a few times. The chain has TRBV29-1 and TRBJ1-2; no clear D. The CDR3 contains 11 residues. Germline V lookup: CDR1 SQVTM, CDR2 ANQGSEA. The ends were cut back, 0 bases at V and 9 bases at J, with 8 bases in the middle. The CDR3 region has the DNA TGCAGCGTTGAAGAGCGGGCCAGCTACACCTTC. Amino acid sequence: CSVEERASYTF.

This clonotype was seen a handful of times. The rearrangement links TRBV20-1 to TRBJ2-3; a weak D match, TRBD2 (7 bases). V lost 1 base to trimming and J lost 8 bases, with 16 bases between them. The CDR3 is made up of 14 amino acids. Germline V gene sequence: CDR1 DFQATT, CDR2 SNEGSKA (reference sequence). The CDR3 reads CSARVPSGEGTQYF. For the CDR3, the DNA is TGCAGTGCTAGAGTACCCTCAGGGGAGGGTACGCAGTATTTT.

The V and J genes are TRBV7-9 and TRBJ2-7, with 9 bases that match TRBD1. Trimming cost V 1 base and J 3 bases; bases outside gene matches: 4. Germline V gene sequence: CDR1 SEHNR, CDR2 FQNEAQ (reference sequence). There are 15 residues in the CDR3. The DNA for the CDR3 is TGTGCCAGCAGCTTAGACAGGGGGCTCTACTACGAGCAGTACTTC. Its protein is CASSLDRGLYYEQYF. The full variable domain, rest sourced from reference TRBV7-9 and TRBJ2-7, is DTGVSQNPRHKITKRGQNVTFRCDPISEHNRLYWYRQTLGQGPEFLTYFQNEAQLEKSRLLSDRFSAERPKGSFSTLEIQRTEQGDSAMYLCASSLDRGLYYEQYFGPGTRLTVT.

CDR3 in DNA: TGCGCCAGCAGTGAGTCTTCGTATTCCTACAATGAGCAGTTCTTC. Amino acid sequence: CASSESSYSYNEQFF. The rearrangement joins TRBV10-1 to TRBJ2-1; D is uncertain. V was shortened by 0 bases and J by 1 base, with 7 bases between the two germline ends. CDR1 WNHNN and CDR2 SYGVQD come from the germline V gene (reference sequence). CDR3 size: 15 residues.

The rearrangement uses TRBV3-1 and TRBJ2-5, with 8 nucleotides matching TRBD2. J gave up 5 bases and V 3 bases, and 5 bases lay outside the gene matches. The CDR3 is 14 amino acids. Per germline, CDR1 LGHDT and CDR2 YNNKEL (reference sequence). CDR3 DNA: TGTGCCAGCAGCCATTCGGGGGGGCCCGAGACCCAGTACTTC. Its translation is CASSHSGGPETQYF.

The rearrangement joins TRBV30 to TRBJ2-7; 10 positions match TRBD2. CDR1 is GTSNPN and CDR2 is SVGIG in the germline V gene (reference sequence). This CDR3 has 13 amino acids. Trimming at V came to 5 bases and at J to 0 bases, leaving 1 base not matched to a gene. The CDR3 loop is CAWASGSSYEQYF. The DNA of the CDR3 is TGTGCCTGGGCTAGCGGGAGCTCCTACGAGCAGTACTTC.

This clonotype has a handful of counts. The genes are TRBV4-3 and TRBJ2-1, with unresolved D. The V end was cut by 0 bases, the J end by 5 bases, with 5 bases between. Germline-derived CDR1 and CDR2 are LGHNA and YSLEER. The CDR3 sequence is 13 residues long. CDR3 amino acids: CASSQDINNEQFF. For the CDR3, the DNA is TGCGCCAGCAGCCAAGATATAAACAATGAGCAGTTCTTC.

This clonotype was seen a single time. The gene calls are TRBV7-2 and TRBJ1-1; TRBD1 is a possible D gene (5 bases). CDR3 length: 15 amino acids. Trimming stripped 5 bases from V and 7 bases from J, with 20 bases between. Germline V lookup: CDR1 SGHTA, CDR2 FQGNSA. The DNA for the CDR3 is TGTGCCAGCAGCCCACCTAGGGCAGGGCAAAGTGAAGCTTTCTTT. Its translation is CASSPPRAGQSEAFF.

This clonotype occurred a few times. The rearrangement joins TRBV20-1 to TRBJ2-3; 8 bases line up with TRBD2. This CDR3 is 12 amino acids long. Germline CDR1 is DFQATT and CDR2 is SNEGSKA (reference sequence). The trim removed 5 bases at V and 5 bases at J, leaving 3 bases unmatched. CDR3 coding DNA: TGCAGTGCTCCCGGGAGGGGAGATACGCAGTATTTT. Its protein product is CSAPGRGDTQYF.

A note on this clonotype: A much larger clonotype is one base distant, so this may be a read error. This rearrangement joins TRBV29-1 to TRBJ1-1, with no clear D. V was clipped by 4 bases and J by 4 bases, with 7 bases between them. CDR3 length: 11 amino acids. The germline V gene encodes CDR1 SQVTM and CDR2 ANQGSEA. CDR3 bases: TGCAGCGTTGTTTTGAGCACTGAAGCTTTCTTT. Its protein product is CSVVLSTEAFF.

The gene calls are TRBV20-1 and TRBJ2-5; 7 bases are shared with TRBD2. J was trimmed by 5 bases and V by 2 bases; bases with no gene match: 11. This CDR3 is 15 amino acids long. Germline V gene sequence: CDR1 DFQATT, CDR2 SNEGSKA (reference sequence). CDR3 bases: TGCAGTGCTAGATTCGACGAGACTAGCTGGGAGACCCAGTACTTC. Protein sequence: CSARFDETSWETQYF.

The CDR3 DNA is TGTGCCAGCAGCCAGGGGAGACAGAGAAGGGGAGATGGCTACACCTTC. It translates to CASSQGRQRRGDGYTF. The chain is built from TRBV14 and TRBJ1-2; D is perhaps TRBD1 (5 bases). The CDR3 loop spans 16 amino acids. Trimming left V 3 bases short and J 6 bases short, with 20 bases between. Germline loops: CDR1 SGHDN, CDR2 FVKESK.

This chain joins TRBV20-1 and TRBJ2-1; 12 positions match TRBD2. V dropped 2 bases and J dropped 7; count of bases not matched to a gene: 12. The CDR3 runs to 17 residues. The germline CDR1 and CDR2 sequences are DFQATT and SNEGSKA (reference sequence). The CDR3 region has the DNA TGCAGTGCTAGACCCGGGCGGCTAGCGGGAGGGAGGAATGAGCAGTTCTTC. Encoded protein: CSARPGRLAGGRNEQFF.

The chain links TRBV6-5 to TRBJ2-3; the match to TRBD2 covers 8 bases. CDR3 length: 16 amino acids. Per the germline V gene, CDR1 is MNHEY and CDR2 is SVGAGI. After removal of 1 base from V and 0 bases from J, the junction contained 3 bases not matched to a gene. CDR3 nucleotides: TGTGCCAGCAGTTACTACGGGGGGGAGAGCACAGATACGCAGTATTTT. It encodes CASSYYGGESTDTQYF.

This chain connects TRBV7-3 to TRBJ2-1, with 9 bases fitting TRBD2. Germline loops: CDR1 SGHTA, CDR2 FQGTGA. Trimming cost V 3 bases and J 9 bases; bases outside gene matches: 12. The CDR3 loop spans 16 amino acids. CDR3 region: CASSLAGGTSSIEQFF. Here the CDR3 DNA reads TGTGCCAGCAGCTTGGCGGGAGGGACCTCCTCCATTGAGCAGTTCTTC.

The chain carries TRBV7-2 and TRBJ1-2, with D perhaps matching TRBD1 (5 bases). Trimming left V 2 bases short and J 8 bases short, with 21 bases between. The germline V gene encodes CDR1 SGHTA and CDR2 FQGNSA. The CDR3 spans 16 residues. The CDR3 protein is CASSLRLRDASKGYTF. In DNA form, the CDR3 reads TGTGCCAGCAGCTTAAGACTTCGGGACGCATCGAAAGGCTACACCTTC. The full variable domain, completed using reference TRBV7-2 and TRBJ1-2, is GAGVSQSPSNKVTEKGKDVELRCDPISGHTALYWYRQSLGQGLEFLIYFQGNSAPDKSGLPSDRFSAERTGGSVSTLTIQRTQQEDSAVYLCASSLRLRDASKGYTFGSGTRLTVV.

This clonotype was found a few times. The genes are TRBV20-1 and TRBJ1-5, with no clear D. Germline values: CDR1 DFQATT, CDR2 SNEGSKA (reference sequence). Trimming left V 3 bases short and J 5 bases short, with 17 bases between. This CDR3 comprises 15 residues. The CDR3 spells CSARETERMYQPQHF. In nucleotides, the CDR3 is TGCAGTGCTAGGGAGACCGAGAGAATGTATCAGCCCCAGCATTTT.